This record covers a single T cell receptor (beta chain). Its antigen remains unknown. The CDR3 covers 13 residues. The V end lost 8 bases, the J end lost 5 bases, and 16 bases lay between the germline ends. Germline V CDR1 and CDR2: SQVTM, ANQGSEA. Tagging with unique molecular identifiers was a feature of the TCR beta cDNA libraries. TCRdb called the PCR reads again in MiXCR, with one record for every CDR3 protein. The sample shows about 540,000 distinct CDR3 sequences, under 40% of them seen only once. This sample is part of a study of post-analysis software for immune sequencing data. Study conclusions and caveats: When patients were compared with controls, about five TRBV segments were more frequent, TRBV5-6, TRBV5-1 and TRBV20-1 among them.

The sequencing sample was made of blood. The clonotype comes from a girl under 18 with multiple sclerosis. J is TRBJ2-1 and V is TRBV29-1; D possibly matches TRBD1 or TRBD2 (5 bases each). The CDR3 is CSSALGGHNEQFF. The DNA of the CDR3 is TGCAGCTCAGCGCTTGGGGGACACAATGAGCAGTTCTTC.